This section outlines one T cell receptor (beta chain) sequence together with its context. Methods used by the authors: Reference gene primer amplification gave nucleated cell count estimates. The table came from immunoSEQ multiplex PCR; TCRdb's copy has only in-frame clones and leaves some out. Clone size and V and J calls were adopted from that table, with D and trimming inferred from the DNA. The sample consists of around 290,000 clones, over 75% of them appearing once. V dropped 0 bases and J dropped 0 bases, with 8 bases sitting between them. The CDR3 length is 15 residues. Per germline, CDR1 SGHRS and CDR2 YFSETQ. The sample is drawn from a study of blood T cell repertoires in COVID-19. Two negative PCRs, clearance, or symptom resolution characterized the recovered Cohort 3 donors.

The chain joins TRBV5-1 to TRBJ2-3; the D is unclear. Sequences were obtained from PBMCs or T cells enriched from blood (not recorded which). The clonotype comes from a woman in her thirties who had recovered from COVID-19. The CDR3 sequence: CASSLVGSSTDTQYF. Written as DNA, the CDR3 is TGCGCCAGCAGCTTGGTCGGGTCGAGCACAGATACGCAGTATTTT.